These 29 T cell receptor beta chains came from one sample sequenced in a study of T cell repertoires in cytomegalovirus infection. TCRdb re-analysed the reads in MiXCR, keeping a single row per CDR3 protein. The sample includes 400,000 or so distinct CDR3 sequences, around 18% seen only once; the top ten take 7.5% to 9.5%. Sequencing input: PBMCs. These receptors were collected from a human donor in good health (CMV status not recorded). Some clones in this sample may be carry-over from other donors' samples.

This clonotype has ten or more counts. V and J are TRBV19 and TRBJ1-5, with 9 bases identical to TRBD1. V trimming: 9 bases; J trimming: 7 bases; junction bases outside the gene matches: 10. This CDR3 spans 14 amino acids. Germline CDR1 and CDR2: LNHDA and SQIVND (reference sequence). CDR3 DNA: TGTGCCAGCTCACACCGGACAGGGGTACAGCCCCAGCATTTT. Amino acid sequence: CASSHRTGVQPQHF.

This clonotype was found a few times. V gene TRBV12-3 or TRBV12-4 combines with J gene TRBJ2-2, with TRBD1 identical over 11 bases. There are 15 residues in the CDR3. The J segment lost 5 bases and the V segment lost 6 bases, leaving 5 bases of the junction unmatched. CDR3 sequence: CASSWGTGGTGELFF. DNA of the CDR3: TGTGCCAGCAGCTGGGGGACAGGGGGGACCGGGGAGCTGTTTTTT.

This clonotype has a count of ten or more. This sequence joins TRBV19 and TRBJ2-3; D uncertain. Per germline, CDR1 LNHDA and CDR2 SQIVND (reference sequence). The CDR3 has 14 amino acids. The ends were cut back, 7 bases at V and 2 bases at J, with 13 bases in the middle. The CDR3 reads CASKADAATDTQYF. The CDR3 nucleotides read TGTGCCAGTAAGGCGGACGCGGCCACAGATACGCAGTATTTT.

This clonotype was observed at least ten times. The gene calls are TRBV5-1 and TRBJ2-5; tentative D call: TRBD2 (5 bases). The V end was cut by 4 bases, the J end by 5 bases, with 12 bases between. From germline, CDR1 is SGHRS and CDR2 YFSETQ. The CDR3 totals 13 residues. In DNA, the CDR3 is TGCGCCAGCAGCCGCCCTGGCGGGGAGACCCAGTACTTC. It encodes CASSRPGGETQYF.

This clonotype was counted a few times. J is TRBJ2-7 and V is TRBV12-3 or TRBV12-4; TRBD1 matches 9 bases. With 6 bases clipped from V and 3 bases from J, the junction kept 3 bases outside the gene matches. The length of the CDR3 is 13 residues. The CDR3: CASRKTGGYEQYF. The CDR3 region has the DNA TGTGCCAGCAGGAAGACAGGGGGCTACGAGCAGTACTTC.

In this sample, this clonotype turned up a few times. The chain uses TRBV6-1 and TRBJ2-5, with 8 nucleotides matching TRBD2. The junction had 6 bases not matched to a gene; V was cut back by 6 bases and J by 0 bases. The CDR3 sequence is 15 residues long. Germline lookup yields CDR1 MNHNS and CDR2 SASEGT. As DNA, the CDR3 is TGTGCCAGCAGAGAGGGACTAGTTTACCAAGAGACCCAGTACTTC. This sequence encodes CASREGLVYQETQYF.

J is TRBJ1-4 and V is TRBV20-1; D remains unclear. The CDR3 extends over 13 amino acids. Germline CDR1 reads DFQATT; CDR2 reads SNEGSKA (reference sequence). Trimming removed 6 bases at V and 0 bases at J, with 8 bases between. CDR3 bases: TGCAGTGCCGGGCCAACAACTAATGAAAAACTGTTTTTT. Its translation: CSAGPTTNEKLFF.

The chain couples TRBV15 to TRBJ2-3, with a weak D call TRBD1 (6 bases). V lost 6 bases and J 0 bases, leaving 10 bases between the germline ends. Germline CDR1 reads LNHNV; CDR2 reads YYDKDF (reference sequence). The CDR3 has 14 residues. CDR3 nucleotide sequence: TGTGCCACCAGAGCGAGGGGGAGCACAGATACGCAGTATTTT. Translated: CATRARGSTDTQYF.

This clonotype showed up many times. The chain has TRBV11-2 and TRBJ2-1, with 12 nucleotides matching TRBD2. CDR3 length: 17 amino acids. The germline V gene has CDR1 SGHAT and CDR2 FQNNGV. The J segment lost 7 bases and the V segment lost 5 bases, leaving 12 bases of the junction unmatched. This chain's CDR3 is CASSRSPLAGGPNEQFF. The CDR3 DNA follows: TGTGCCAGCAGCCGCTCCCCGCTAGCGGGAGGGCCGAATGAGCAGTTCTTC. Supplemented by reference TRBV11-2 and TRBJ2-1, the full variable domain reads EAGVAQSPRYKIIEKRQSVAFWCNPISGHATLYWYQQILGQGPKLLIQFQNNGVVDDSQLPKDRFSAERLKGVDSTLKIQPAKLEDSAVYLCASSRSPLAGGPNEQFFGPGTRLTVL.

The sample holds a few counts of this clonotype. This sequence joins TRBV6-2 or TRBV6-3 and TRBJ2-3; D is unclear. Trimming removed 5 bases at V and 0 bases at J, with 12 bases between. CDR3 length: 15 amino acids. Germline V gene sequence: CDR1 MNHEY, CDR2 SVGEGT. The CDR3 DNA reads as TGTGCCAGCAGTCCTCTGGAGAGTAGCACAGATACGCAGTATTTT. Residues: CASSPLESSTDTQYF.

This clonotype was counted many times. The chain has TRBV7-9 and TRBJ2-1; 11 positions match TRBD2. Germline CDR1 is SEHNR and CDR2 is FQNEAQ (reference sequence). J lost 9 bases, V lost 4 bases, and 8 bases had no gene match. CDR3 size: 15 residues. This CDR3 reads CASSSSGRYYGEQFF. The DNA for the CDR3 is TGTGCCAGCAGCTCTAGCGGGAGGTATTATGGTGAGCAGTTCTTC.

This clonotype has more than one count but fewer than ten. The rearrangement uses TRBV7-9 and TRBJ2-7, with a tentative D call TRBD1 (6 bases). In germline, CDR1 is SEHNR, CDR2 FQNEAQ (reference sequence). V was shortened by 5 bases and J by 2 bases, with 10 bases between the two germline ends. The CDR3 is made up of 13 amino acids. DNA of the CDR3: TGTGCCAGCAGCCGCGACAGGACCTACGAGCAGTACTTC. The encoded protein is CASSRDRTYEQYF.

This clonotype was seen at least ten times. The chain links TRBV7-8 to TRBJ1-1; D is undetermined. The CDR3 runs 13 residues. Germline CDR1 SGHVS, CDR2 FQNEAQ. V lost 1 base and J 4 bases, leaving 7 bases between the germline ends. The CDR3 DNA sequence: TGTGCCAGCAGCTTAGACCCTAGCACTGAAGCTTTCTTT. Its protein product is CASSLDPSTEAFF.

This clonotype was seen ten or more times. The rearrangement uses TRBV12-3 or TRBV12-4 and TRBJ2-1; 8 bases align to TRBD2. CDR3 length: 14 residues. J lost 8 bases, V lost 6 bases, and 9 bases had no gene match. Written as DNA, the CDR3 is TGTGCCAGCAGCCCCGCGGGAGGAAATGATGAGCAGTTCTTC. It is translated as CASSPAGGNDEQFF.

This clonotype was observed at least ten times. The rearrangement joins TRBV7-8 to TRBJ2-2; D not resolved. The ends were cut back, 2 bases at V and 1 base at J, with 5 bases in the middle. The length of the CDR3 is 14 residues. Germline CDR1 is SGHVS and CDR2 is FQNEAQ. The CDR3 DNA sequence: TGTGCCAGCAGCTTAACCCTGAACACCGGGGAGCTGTTTTTT. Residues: CASSLTLNTGELFF.

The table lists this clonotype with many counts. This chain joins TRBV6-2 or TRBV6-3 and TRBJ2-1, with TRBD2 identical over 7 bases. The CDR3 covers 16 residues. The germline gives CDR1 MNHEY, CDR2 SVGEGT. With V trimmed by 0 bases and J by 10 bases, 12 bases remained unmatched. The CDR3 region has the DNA TGTGCCAGCAGTTACTCGACCGGGAGGAGCCGGGGGGAGCAGTTCTTC. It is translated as CASSYSTGRSRGEQFF.

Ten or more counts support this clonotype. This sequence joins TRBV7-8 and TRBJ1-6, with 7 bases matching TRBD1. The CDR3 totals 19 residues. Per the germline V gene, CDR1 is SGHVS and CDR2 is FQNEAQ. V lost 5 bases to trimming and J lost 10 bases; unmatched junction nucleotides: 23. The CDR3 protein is CASSLRQRLPRGVGSPLHF. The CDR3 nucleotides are TGTGCCAGCAGCCTACGTCAACGTTTGCCCAGGGGGGTAGGATCACCCCTCCACTTT.

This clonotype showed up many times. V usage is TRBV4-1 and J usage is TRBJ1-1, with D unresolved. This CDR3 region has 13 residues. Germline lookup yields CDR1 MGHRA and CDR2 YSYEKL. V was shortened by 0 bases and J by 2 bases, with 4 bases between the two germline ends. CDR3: CASSQESNTEAFF. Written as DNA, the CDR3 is TGCGCCAGCAGCCAAGAGAGTAACACTGAAGCTTTCTTT.

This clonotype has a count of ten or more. CDR3 in DNA: TGTGCCAGCAGCTTAGCGGGACTAGGGTACAATGAGCAGTTCTTC. Translated: CASSLAGLGYNEQFF. This chain uses TRBV7-2 with TRBJ2-1; 8 bases align to TRBD2. Germline V gene lookup returns CDR1 SGHTA and CDR2 FQGNSA. This CDR3 has 15 amino acids. V lost 0 bases to trimming and J lost 4 bases; unmatched junction nucleotides: 2.

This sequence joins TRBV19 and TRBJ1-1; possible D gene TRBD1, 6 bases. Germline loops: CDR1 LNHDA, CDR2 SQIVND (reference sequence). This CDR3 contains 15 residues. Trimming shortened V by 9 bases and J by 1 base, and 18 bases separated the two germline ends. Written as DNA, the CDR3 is TGTGCCAGCCGTAAGGGGGGGCTCTGGAACACTGAAGCTTTCTTT. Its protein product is CASRKGGLWNTEAFF.

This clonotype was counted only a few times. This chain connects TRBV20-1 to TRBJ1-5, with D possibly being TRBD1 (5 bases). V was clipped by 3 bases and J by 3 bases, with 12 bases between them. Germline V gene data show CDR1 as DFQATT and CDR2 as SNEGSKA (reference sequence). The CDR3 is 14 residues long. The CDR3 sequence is CSASGQGVNQPQHF. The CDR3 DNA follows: TGCAGTGCTAGCGGTCAGGGCGTCAATCAGCCCCAGCATTTT.

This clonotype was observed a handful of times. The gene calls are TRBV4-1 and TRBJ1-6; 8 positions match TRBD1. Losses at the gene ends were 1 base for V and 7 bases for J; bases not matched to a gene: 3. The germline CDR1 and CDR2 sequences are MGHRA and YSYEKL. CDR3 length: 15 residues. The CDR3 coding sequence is TGCGCCAGCAGCCAAGCGCGACAGGGGAATTCACCCCTCCACTTT. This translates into CASSQARQGNSPLHF.

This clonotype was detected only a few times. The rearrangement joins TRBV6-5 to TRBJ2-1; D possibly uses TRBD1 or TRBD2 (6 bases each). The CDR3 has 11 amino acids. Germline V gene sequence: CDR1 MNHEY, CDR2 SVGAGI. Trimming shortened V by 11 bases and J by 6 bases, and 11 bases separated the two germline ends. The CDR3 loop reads CAGGGGNEQFF. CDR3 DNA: TGTGCCGGTGGAGGGGGCAATGAGCAGTTCTTC.

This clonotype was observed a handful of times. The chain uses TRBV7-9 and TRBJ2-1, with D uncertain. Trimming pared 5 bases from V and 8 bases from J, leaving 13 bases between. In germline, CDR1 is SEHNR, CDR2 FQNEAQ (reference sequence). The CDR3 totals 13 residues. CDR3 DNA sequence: TGTGCCAGCAGCCCCAGTTCTCTGCATGAGCAGTTCTTC. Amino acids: CASSPSSLHEQFF.

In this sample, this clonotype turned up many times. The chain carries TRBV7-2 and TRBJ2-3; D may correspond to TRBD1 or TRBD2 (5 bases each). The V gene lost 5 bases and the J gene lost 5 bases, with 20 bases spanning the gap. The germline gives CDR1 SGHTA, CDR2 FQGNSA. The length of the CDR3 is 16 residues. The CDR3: CASSASRRWGLDTQYF. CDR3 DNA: TGTGCCAGCAGCGCCTCGCGCCGGTGGGGGTTAGATACGCAGTATTTT.

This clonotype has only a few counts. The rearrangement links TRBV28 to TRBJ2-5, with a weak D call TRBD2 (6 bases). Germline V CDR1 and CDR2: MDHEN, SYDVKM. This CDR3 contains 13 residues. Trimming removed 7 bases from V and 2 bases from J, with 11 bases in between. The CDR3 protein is CASTAGRQETQYF. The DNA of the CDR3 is TGTGCCAGCACCGCGGGGCGGCAAGAGACCCAGTACTTC.

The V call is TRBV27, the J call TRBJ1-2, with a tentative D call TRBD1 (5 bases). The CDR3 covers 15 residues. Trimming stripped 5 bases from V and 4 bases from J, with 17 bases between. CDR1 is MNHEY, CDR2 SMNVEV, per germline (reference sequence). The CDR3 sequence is CASSARRGVGYGYTF. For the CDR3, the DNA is TGTGCCAGCAGTGCGCGTCGGGGGGTGGGCTATGGCTACACCTTC.

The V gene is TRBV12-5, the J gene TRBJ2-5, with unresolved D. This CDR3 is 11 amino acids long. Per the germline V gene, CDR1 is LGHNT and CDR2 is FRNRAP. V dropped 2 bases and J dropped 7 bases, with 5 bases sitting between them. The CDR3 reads CASGLSGTQYF. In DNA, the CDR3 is TGTGCTAGTGGTTTGTCAGGGACCCAGTACTTC. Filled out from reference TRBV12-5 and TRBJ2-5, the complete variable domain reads DARVTQTPRHKVTEMGQEVTMRCQPILGHNTVFWYRQTMMQGLELLAYFRNRAPLDDSGMPKDRFSAEMPDATLATLKIQPSEPRDSAVYFCASGLSGTQYFGPGTRLLVL.

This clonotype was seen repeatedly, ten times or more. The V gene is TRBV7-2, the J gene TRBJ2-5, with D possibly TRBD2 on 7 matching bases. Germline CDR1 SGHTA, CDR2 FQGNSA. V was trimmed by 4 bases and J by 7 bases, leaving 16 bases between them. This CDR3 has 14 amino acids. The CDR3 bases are TGTGCCAGCAGCTATTCGTCAGGGGAGGGGACCCAGTACTTC. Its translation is CASSYSSGEGTQYF.